The clone carrying this TCR beta chain occurred once. V was cut by 5 bases and J by 7 bases, with 15 bases left in between. The CDR3 is 15 amino acids. Germline V gene sequence: CDR1 MNHNY, CDR2 SVGAGI (reference sequence). These data originate in a study of T cells in narcolepsy. Sequencing was performed with immunoSEQ multiplex PCR; in TCRdb, only in-frame clones are kept and a portion is missing. The sample lists 34,000 or so clones, approximately 79% occurring once. What was sequenced was memory (CD45RA-) CD4+ T cells from blood. The V gene is TRBV6-6, the J gene TRBJ1-6, with a possible D match to TRBD1 (6 bases). The TCR originated in a human donor in good health. The CDR3 bases are TGTGCCAGCAGTCCCGCCACAGGGCAAAATTCACCCCTCCACTTT. This codes for CASSPATGQNSPLHF.